Sequencing of this T cell receptor beta chain was carried out in a study of CD8 T cells in Susac syndrome. Negative isolation yielded CD4+ and CD8+ T cells, and FACS enriched TEMRA cells. Deletions cut 3 bases from V and 11 bases from J, with 16 bases between. This CDR3 spans 12 amino acids. The germline V gene has CDR1 SQVTM and CDR2 ANQGSEA. It was with random hexamers that about 0.45 to 1 ug RNA was reverse transcribed. TCRdb reprocessed the immunoSEQ multiplex PCR reads with MiXCR, giving one entry per CDR3 protein. The sample yields approximately 160,000 distinct CDR3 sequences, around 96% seen once.

The chain uses TRBV29-1 and TRBJ1-1, with unresolved D. Source material: CD4+ T cells from PBMCs. This clonotype was obtained from a human donor with Susac syndrome. This CDR3 is CSVDYGAREAFF. CDR3 DNA: TGCAGCGTTGATTACGGTGCTCGCGAGGCTTTCTTT. Variable domain in full (rest from reference TRBV29-1 and TRBJ1-1): SAVISQKPSRDICQRGTSLTIQCQVDSQVTMMFWYRQQPGQSLTLIATANQGSEATYESGFVIDKFPISRPNLTFSTLTVSNMSPEDSSIYLCSVDYGAREAFFGQGTRLTVV.